Below, 21 T cell receptor beta chains from the same sample are listed, as sequenced in a study of blood T cells in healthy people across ages. The authors ran a second PCR of about 7 to 12 cycles using a sample-barcoded 5' primer and a J-beta primer mix. TCRdb reanalysed the 5' RACE reads using MiXCR and keeps one entry per CDR3 protein. The table records about 1,800,000 distinct CDR3 sequences, approximately 28% of them present only once. The sequencing sample was made of blood. Receptor source: a woman aged 30 to 39 in good health.

The gene calls are TRBV11-2 and TRBJ2-5; D is perhaps TRBD1 or TRBD2 (5 bases each). V shed 6 bases and J shed 7 bases, with 21 bases lying between them. Per the germline V gene, CDR1 is SGHAT and CDR2 is FQNNGV. This CDR3 comprises 15 residues. This CDR3 reads CASSSRAGINPTQYF. The DNA of the CDR3 is TGTGCCAGCAGTTCCAGGGCCGGGATCAACCCGACCCAGTACTTC.

About this clonotype: A clone one base away is much larger, so this may be a read error. The chain has TRBV7-9 and TRBJ2-6; D may be TRBD1 (6 bases). Trimming shortened V by 5 bases and J by 0 bases, and 11 bases separated the two germline ends. CDR1 is SEHNR and CDR2 is FQNEAQ in the germline V gene (reference sequence). This CDR3 region has 16 residues. DNA of the CDR3: TGTGCCAGCAGCAAAGAGGACAGCTCTGGGGCCAACGTCCTGACTTTC. Its protein product is CASSKEDSSGANVLTF.

This clonotype was seen more than once but under ten times. J is TRBJ2-7 and V is TRBV7-9; 8 bases fit TRBD2. The V segment lost 0 bases and the J segment 1 base; nucleotides outside the gene matches: 8. The CDR3 extends over 17 amino acids. Germline CDR1 and CDR2: SEHNR and FQNEAQ (reference sequence). The CDR3: CASSLAGSGSRSYEQYF. The CDR3 DNA is TGTGCCAGCAGCTTAGCGGGAAGCGGGAGCCGTTCCTACGAGCAGTACTTC.

This clonotype was counted between two and nine times. The chain is built from TRBV6-5 and TRBJ1-3, with 10 bases fitting TRBD1. The length of the CDR3 is 15 residues. Trimming took 6 bases from V and 4 from J; bases not matched to a gene: 6. Germline CDR1 MNHEY, CDR2 SVGAGI. The CDR3 nucleotides are TGTGCCAGCAGATCCGGGACAGGGGACGGAAACACCATATATTTT. This translates into CASRSGTGDGNTIYF.

This clonotype was seen more than once but under ten times. This rearrangement joins TRBV7-9 to TRBJ1-2; D uncertain. The V and J ends lost 5 bases and 10 bases respectively, with 17 bases between them. The CDR3 consists of 13 residues. Per the germline V gene, CDR1 is SEHNR and CDR2 is FQNEAQ (reference sequence). Written as DNA, the CDR3 is TGTGCCAGCAGCCTTCGGATTATTCTTACCTACACCTTC. Protein product: CASSLRIILTYTF.

The chain has TRBV20-1 and TRBJ1-3; D ambiguous. The CDR3 extends over 14 amino acids. Germline values: CDR1 DFQATT, CDR2 SNEGSKA (reference sequence). V lost 1 base and J lost 3, with 10 bases in between. The CDR3 sequence: CSARAGVDGNTIYF. The CDR3 DNA reads TGCAGTGCTAGAGCAGGAGTCGATGGAAACACCATATATTTT.

V and J are TRBV6-5 and TRBJ2-3, with 9 positions matching TRBD1. The CDR3 length is 15 residues. V dropped 4 bases and J dropped 6; count of bases not matched to a gene: 8. Germline V gene lookup returns CDR1 MNHEY and CDR2 SVGAGI. CDR3 region: CASSSTGGFRDTQYF. CDR3 coding DNA: TGTGCCAGCAGTTCGACAGGGGGGTTCAGGGATACGCAGTATTTT.

V is TRBV6-2 or TRBV6-3 and J is TRBJ2-7; D might be TRBD2 (6 bases). Per the germline V gene, CDR1 is MNHEY and CDR2 is SVGEGT. Trimming stripped 5 bases from V and 3 bases from J, with 14 bases between. This CDR3 spans 14 amino acids. CDR3 coding DNA: TGTGCCAGCAGTCAGCCGGGACTCTACTACGAGCAGTACTTC. Its protein product is CASSQPGLYYEQYF.

Note on this clonotype: This may come from a read error, since a much larger clone is one base off. This rearrangement joins TRBV29-1 to TRBJ2-3; no clear D. There are 12 residues in the CDR3. V shed 7 bases and J shed 7 bases, with 15 bases lying between them. CDR1 is SQVTM and CDR2 is ANQGSEA in the germline V gene. The CDR3, as DNA: TGCAGCGGTCTTGAGGAGCACAATACGCAGTATTTT. Protein sequence: CSGLEEHNTQYF.

J is TRBJ1-3 and V is TRBV6-1; maybe TRBD1 (5 bases). CDR3 length: 17 amino acids. The V end was cut by 6 bases, the J end by 0 bases, with 18 bases between. CDR1 and CDR2 from the germline V gene are MNHNS and SASEGT. The CDR3 DNA sequence: TGTGCCAGCAGACGTCCCCGGCGGGGGAACTCTGGAAACACCATATATTTT. Its translation: CASRRPRRGNSGNTIYF.

The genes are TRBV20-1 and TRBJ2-3, with 9 nucleotides matching TRBD2. Germline V gene lookup returns CDR1 DFQATT and CDR2 SNEGSKA (reference sequence). The CDR3 covers 15 residues. V lost 2 bases, J lost 10 bases, and 13 bases stayed unmatched. In DNA, the CDR3 is TGCAGTGCTAGACGAGGGGGTAGCGGGAGATGGGCGCAGTATTTT. Translated, it gives CSARRGGSGRWAQYF.

This clonotype was seen a handful of times. CDR3 nucleotide sequence: TGTGCCAGCAGCTTATTTGGCGGAAAACTGTTTTTT. Encoded protein: CASSLFGGKLFF. V usage is TRBV7-2 and J usage is TRBJ1-4; D not resolved. This CDR3 is built from 12 residues. The germline V and J ends were trimmed by 2 bases and 10 bases, with 8 bases remaining between them. The germline V gene encodes CDR1 SGHTA and CDR2 FQGNSA.

This clonotype was seen just once. A junction boundary mismatches the germline segment, possibly from a read error. The rearrangement uses TRBV9 and TRBJ2-7, with 8 bases that match TRBD2. CDR3 length equals 16 residues. Germline CDR1 reads SGDLS; CDR2 reads YYNGEE. The DNA of the CDR3 is TGTGCCAGCAACGTAGCTCCGGGGGGGACAATCTACGAGCAGTACTTC. Translating it yields CASNVAPGGTIYEQYF.

This clonotype was seen a few times. J is TRBJ1-5 and V is TRBV16, with D maybe TRBD1 (5 bases). CDR3 length: 17 amino acids. V lost 2 bases and J 0 bases, leaving 14 bases between the germline ends. Germline values: CDR1 KGHSY, CDR2 FQNENV. In DNA form, the CDR3 reads TGTGCCAGCAGCCAACGGGGGTCTCCTGGTAGCAATCAGCCCCAGCATTTT. It is translated as CASSQRGSPGSNQPQHF.

The J gene is TRBJ2-7, the V gene TRBV28; TRBD1 agrees at 7 bases. Looked up from germline, CDR1 is MDHEN and CDR2 is SYDVKM. This CDR3 comprises 15 residues. J was trimmed by 3 bases and V by 2 bases; bases with no gene match: 7. CDR3 region: CASSLMGSGGYEQYF. DNA for the CDR3: TGTGCCAGCAGTTTAATGGGGTCAGGGGGCTACGAGCAGTACTTC.

This clonotype was detected many times. The V gene is TRBV9, the J gene TRBJ2-1, with unresolved D. Germline CDR1 reads SGDLS; CDR2 reads YYNGEE. CDR3 length equals 15 residues. V was clipped by 0 bases and J by 5 bases, with 12 bases between them. The CDR3 spells CASSVAGAAHNEQFF. CDR3 in DNA: TGTGCCAGCAGCGTAGCAGGAGCAGCCCACAATGAGCAGTTCTTC.

This clonotype was detected many times. CDR3 bases: TGTGCCAGCCGAACCAGGGGGGGGATATACAATGAGCAGTTCTTC. Translated: CASRTRGGIYNEQFF. This chain links TRBV13 with TRBJ2-1; D is perhaps TRBD1 or TRBD2 (7 bases each). The germline V and J ends were trimmed by 8 bases and 4 bases, with 18 bases remaining between them. CDR1 and CDR2 from the germline V gene are PRHDT and FYEKMQ (reference sequence). This CDR3 comprises 15 residues.

This clonotype was counted many times. Sequence at one end of the junction differs from germline and may be a read error. The chain has TRBV5-1 and TRBJ2-1, with 8 bases identical to TRBD1. The CDR3 totals 15 residues. CDR1 and CDR2 from the germline V gene are SGHRS and YFSETQ. The CDR3 protein is CASSAGQGSYNEQFF. In DNA, the CDR3 is TGTGCCAGCAGCGCCGGACAGGGATCCTACAATGAGCAGTTCTTC.

In its sample, this clonotype was seen many times. The CDR3 protein is CASSQDPTPGANVLTF. Written as DNA, the CDR3 is TGCGCCAGCAGCCAAGACCCGACCCCTGGGGCCAACGTCCTGACTTTC. The V and J genes are TRBV4-1 and TRBJ2-6; D uncertain. Germline CDR1 MGHRA, CDR2 YSYEKL. This CDR3 comprises 16 residues. With 0 bases removed from V and 2 bases from J, the gap between germline ends came to 8 bases.

This clonotype was observed a few times. This chain joins TRBV6-2 or TRBV6-3 and TRBJ1-5; weak D call: TRBD1 (6 bases). Germline CDR1 and CDR2: MNHEY and SVGEGT. Trimming removed 4 bases at V and 7 bases at J, with 14 bases between. The CDR3 is made up of 14 amino acids. The CDR3: CASSSLRDMQPQHF. CDR3 DNA sequence: TGTGCCAGCAGTTCCCTACGGGACATGCAGCCCCAGCATTTT.

This chain connects TRBV19 to TRBJ2-7, with TRBD1 matching over 7 bases. J was trimmed by 0 bases and V by 9 bases; bases with no gene match: 11. The CDR3 runs 15 residues. The germline V gene encodes CDR1 LNHDA and CDR2 SQIVND (reference sequence). The CDR3 DNA reads TGTGCCAGCAAGACGACCGGGACAGACTCCTACGAGCAGTACTTC. Translation gives CASKTTGTDSYEQYF.